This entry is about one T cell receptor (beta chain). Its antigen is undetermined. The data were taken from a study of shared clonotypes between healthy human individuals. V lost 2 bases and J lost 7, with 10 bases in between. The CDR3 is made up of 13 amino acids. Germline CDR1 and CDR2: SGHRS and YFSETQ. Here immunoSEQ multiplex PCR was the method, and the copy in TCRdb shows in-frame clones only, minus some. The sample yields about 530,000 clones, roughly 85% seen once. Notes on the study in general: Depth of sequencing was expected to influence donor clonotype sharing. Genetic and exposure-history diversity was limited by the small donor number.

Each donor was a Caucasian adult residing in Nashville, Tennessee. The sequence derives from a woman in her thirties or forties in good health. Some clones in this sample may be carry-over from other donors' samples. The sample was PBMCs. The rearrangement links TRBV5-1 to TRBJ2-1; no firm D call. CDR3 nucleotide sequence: TGCGCCAGCAGCTTAGGGTCCACGAATGAGCAGTTCTTC. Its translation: CASSLGSTNEQFF.